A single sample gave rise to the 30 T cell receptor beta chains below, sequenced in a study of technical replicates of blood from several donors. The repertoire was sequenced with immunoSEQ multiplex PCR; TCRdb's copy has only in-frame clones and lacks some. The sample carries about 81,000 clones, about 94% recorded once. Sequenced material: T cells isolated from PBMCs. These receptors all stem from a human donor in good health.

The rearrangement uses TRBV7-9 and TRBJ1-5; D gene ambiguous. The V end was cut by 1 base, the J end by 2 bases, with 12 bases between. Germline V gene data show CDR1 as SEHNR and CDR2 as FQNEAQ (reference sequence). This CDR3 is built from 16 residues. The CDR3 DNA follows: TGTGCCAGCAGCTTAGGGTCCGTTGCGGGCAATCAGCCCCAGCATTTT. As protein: CASSLGSVAGNQPQHF.

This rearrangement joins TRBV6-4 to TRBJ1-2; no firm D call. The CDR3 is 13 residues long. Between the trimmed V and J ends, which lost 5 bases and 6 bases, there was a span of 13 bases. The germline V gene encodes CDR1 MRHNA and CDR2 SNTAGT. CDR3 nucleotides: TGTGCCAGCAGTCCCTCCTACCTGGATGGCTACACCTTC. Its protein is CASSPSYLDGYTF.

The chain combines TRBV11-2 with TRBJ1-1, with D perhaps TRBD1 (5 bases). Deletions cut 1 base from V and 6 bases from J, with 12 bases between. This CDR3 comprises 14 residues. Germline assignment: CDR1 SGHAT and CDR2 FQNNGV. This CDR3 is CASSLVQGRSEAFF. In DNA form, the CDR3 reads TGTGCCAGCAGCTTAGTCCAGGGAAGGTCTGAAGCTTTCTTT.

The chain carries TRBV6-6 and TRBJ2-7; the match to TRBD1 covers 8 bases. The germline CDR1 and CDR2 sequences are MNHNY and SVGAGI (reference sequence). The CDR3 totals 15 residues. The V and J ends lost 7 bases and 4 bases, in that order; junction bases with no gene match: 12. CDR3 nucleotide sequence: TGTGCCAGCACCTCTGAAGGACAGGGAAAGTACGAGCAGTACTTC. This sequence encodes CASTSEGQGKYEQYF.

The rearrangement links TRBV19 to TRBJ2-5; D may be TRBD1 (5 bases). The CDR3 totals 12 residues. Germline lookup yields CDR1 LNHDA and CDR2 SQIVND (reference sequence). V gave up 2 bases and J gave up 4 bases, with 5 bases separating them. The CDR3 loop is CASSIQGETQYF. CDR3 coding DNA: TGTGCCAGTAGTATACAGGGAGAGACCCAGTACTTC.

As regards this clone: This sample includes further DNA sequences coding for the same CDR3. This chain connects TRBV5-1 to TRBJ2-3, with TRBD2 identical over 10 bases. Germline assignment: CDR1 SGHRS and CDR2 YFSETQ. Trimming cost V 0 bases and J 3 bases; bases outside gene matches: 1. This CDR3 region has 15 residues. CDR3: CASSLELAGTDTQYF. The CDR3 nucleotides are TGCGCCAGCAGCTTGGAACTAGCGGGAACAGATACGCAGTATTTT.

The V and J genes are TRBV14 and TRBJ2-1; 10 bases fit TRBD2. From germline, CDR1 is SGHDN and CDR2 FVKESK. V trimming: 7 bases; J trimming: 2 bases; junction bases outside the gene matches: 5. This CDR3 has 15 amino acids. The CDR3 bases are TGTGCCAGCACCGTGGGACTAGCGACCTACAATGAGCAGTTCTTC. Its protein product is CASTVGLATYNEQFF.

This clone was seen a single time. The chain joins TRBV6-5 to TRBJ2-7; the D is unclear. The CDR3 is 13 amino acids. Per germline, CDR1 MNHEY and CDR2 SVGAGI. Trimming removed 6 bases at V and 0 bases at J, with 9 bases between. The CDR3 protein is CASSPYSSYEQYF. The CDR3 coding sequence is TGTGCCAGCAGCCCTTACAGCTCCTACGAGCAGTACTTC.

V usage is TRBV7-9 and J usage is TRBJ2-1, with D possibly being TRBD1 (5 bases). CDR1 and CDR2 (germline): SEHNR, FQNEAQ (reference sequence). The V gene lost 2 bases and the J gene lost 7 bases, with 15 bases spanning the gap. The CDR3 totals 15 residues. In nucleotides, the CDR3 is TGTGCCAGCAGCTTATTGGGGCTAGTTAATAATGAGCAGTTCTTC. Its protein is CASSLLGLVNNEQFF.

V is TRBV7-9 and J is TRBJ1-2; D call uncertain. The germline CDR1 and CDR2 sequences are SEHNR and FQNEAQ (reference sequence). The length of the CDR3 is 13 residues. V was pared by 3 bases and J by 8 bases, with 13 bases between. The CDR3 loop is CASSFSGAEGYTF. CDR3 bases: TGTGCCAGCAGCTTCTCGGGTGCTGAGGGCTACACCTTC.

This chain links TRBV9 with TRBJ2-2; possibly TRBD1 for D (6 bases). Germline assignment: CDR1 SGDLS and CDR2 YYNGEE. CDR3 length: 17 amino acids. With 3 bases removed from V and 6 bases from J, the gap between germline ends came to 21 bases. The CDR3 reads CASSGRGDTNAAGELFF. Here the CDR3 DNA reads TGTGCCAGCAGCGGCCGTGGGGACACCAATGCGGCCGGGGAGCTGTTTTTT.

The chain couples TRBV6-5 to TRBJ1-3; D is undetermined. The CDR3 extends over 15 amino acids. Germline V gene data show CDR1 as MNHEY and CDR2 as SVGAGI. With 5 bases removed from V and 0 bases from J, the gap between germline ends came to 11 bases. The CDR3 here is CASSQSRVSGNTIYF. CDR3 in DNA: TGTGCCAGCAGTCAATCTCGGGTCTCTGGAAACACCATATATTTT.

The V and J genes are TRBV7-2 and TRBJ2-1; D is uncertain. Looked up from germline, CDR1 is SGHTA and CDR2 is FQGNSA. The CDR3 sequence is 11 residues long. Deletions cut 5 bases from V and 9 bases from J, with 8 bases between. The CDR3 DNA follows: TGTGCCAGCAGCAACCAGCGTGAGCAGTTCTTC. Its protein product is CASSNQREQFF.

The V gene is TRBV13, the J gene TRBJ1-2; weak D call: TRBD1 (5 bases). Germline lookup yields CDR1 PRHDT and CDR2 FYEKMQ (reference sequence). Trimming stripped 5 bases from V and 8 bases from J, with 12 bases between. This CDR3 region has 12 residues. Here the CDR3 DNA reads TGTGCCAGCAGCCCGGACACCGGGGGCTACACCTTC. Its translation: CASSPDTGGYTF.

The CDR3 is CASSKTGVEAFF. The DNA for the CDR3 is TGTGCCAGCAGCAAGACAGGGGTTGAAGCTTTCTTT. The chain uses TRBV7-9 and TRBJ1-1, with 8 positions matching TRBD1. The CDR3 spans 12 residues. Germline CDR1 is SEHNR and CDR2 is FQNEAQ (reference sequence). J was trimmed by 7 bases and V by 5 bases; bases with no gene match: 3.

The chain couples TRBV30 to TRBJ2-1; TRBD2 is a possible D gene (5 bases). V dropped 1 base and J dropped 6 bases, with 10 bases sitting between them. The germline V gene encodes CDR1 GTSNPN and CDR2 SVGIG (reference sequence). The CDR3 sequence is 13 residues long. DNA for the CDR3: TGTGCCTGGAGTGATTTGGGAGCCAATGAGCAGTTCTTC. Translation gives CAWSDLGANEQFF.

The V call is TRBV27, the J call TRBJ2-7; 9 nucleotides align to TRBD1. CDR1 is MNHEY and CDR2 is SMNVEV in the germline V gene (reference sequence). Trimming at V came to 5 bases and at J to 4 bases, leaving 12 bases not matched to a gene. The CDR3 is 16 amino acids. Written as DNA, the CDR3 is TGTGCCAGCAGTAATGGAGGGCCGGGACAGGGATACGAGCAGTACTTC. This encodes CASSNGGPGQGYEQYF.

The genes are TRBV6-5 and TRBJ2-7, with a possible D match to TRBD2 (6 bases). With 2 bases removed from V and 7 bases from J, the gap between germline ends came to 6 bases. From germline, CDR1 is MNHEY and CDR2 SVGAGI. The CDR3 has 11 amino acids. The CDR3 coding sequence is TGTGCCAGCAGTTACGGAGGGGAGCAGTACTTC. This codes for CASSYGGEQYF.

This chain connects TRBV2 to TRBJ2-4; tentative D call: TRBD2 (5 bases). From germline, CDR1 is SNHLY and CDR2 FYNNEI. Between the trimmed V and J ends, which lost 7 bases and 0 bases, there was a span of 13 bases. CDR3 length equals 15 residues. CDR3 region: CASKRAKIAKNIQYF. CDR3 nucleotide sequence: TGTGCCAGCAAGAGGGCTAAAATAGCCAAAAACATTCAGTACTTC.

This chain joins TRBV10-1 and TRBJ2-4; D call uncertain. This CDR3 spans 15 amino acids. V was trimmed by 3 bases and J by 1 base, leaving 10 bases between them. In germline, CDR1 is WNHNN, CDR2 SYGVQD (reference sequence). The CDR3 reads CASSESRVAKNIQYF. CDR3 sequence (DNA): TGCGCCAGCAGTGAATCTCGGGTCGCCAAAAACATTCAGTACTTC.

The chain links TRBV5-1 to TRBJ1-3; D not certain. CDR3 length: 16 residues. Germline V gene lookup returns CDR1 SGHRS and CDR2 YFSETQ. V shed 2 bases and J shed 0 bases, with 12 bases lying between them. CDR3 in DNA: TGCGCCAGCAGCTTCGGAGGCACTTTCTCTGGAAACACCATATATTTT. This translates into CASSFGGTFSGNTIYF.

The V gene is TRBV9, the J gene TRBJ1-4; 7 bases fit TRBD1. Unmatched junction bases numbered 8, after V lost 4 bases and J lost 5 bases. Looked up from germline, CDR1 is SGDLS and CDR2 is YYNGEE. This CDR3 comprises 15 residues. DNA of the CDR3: TGTGCCAGCAGCCGCGGACAGGCCAGAAATGAAAAACTGTTTTTT. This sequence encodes CASSRGQARNEKLFF.

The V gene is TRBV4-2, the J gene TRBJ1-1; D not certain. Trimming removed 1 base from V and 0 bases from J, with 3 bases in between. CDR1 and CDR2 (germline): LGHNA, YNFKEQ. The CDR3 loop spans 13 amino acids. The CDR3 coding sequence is TGTGCCAGCAGCCAAGTCATGAACACTGAAGCTTTCTTT. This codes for CASSQVMNTEAFF.

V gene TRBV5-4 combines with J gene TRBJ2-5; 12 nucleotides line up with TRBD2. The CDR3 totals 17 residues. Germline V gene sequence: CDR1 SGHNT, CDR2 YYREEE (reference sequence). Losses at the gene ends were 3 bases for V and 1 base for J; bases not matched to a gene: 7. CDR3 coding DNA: TGTGCCAGCAGCTCAGCGACTAGCGGGAGACCCCAAGAGACCCAGTACTTC. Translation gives CASSSATSGRPQETQYF.

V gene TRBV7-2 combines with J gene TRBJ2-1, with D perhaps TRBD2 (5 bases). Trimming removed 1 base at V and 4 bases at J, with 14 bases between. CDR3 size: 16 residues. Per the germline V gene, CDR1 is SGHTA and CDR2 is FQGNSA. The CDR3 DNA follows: TGTGCCAGCAGCTTAGTATTCCAGCGGCATTACAATGAGCAGTTCTTC. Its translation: CASSLVFQRHYNEQFF.

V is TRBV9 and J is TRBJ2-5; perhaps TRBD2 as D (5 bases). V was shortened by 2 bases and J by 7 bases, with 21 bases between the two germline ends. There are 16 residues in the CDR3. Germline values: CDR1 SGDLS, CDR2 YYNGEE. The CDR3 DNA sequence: TGTGCCAGCAGCGTCAGGTCTAGCCCCCCAGTTGGGACCCAGTACTTC. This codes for CASSVRSSPPVGTQYF. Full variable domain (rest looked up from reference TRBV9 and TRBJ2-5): DSGVTQTPKHLITATGQRVTLRCSPRSGDLSVYWYQQSLDQGLQFLIQYYNGEERAKGNILERFSAQQFPDLHSELNLSSLELGDSALYFCASSVRSSPPVGTQYFGPGTRLLVL.

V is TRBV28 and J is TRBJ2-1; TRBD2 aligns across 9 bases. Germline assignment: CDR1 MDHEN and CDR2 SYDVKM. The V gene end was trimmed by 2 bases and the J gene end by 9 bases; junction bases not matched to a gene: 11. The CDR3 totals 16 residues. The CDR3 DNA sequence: TGTGCCAGCAGTTTAATCGGTAGCGGGAGTAGGGGTGAGCAGTTCTTC. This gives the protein CASSLIGSGSRGEQFF.

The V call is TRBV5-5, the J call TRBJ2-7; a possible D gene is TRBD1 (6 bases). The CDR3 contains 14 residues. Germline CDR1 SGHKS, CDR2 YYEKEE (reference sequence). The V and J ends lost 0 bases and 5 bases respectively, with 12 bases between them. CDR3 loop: CASSLEGVTDEQYF. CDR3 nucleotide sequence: TGTGCCAGCAGCTTGGAGGGGGTAACTGACGAGCAGTACTTC.

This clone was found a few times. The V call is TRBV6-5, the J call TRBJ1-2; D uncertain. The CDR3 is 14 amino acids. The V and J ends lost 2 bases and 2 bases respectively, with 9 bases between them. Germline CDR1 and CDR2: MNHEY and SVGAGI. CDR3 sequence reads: CASSYGARNYGYTF. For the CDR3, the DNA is TGTGCCAGCAGTTACGGTGCACGGAACTATGGCTACACCTTC.

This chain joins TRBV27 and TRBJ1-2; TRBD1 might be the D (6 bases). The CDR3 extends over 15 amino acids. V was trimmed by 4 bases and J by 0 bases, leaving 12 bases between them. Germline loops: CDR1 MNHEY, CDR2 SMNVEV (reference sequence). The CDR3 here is CASSSPYRANYGYTF. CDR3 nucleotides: TGTGCCAGCAGTTCTCCCTACAGGGCTAACTATGGCTACACCTTC.